In this sample, the clone carrying this T cell receptor beta chain turned up once. The naive CD8 subset, CD45RO-negative cells positively selected for CCR7, excluded terminally differentiated effector memory CD45RA+ cells. Germline V gives CDR1 MNHEY, CDR2 SMNVEV (reference sequence). Trimming left V 8 bases short and J 2 bases short, with 10 bases between. The CDR3 sequence is 13 residues long. The data were obtained in a study of shared clonotypes between healthy human individuals. Whole-study context: The study enrolled a couple of women and a few men aged 18 to 49.

TCRdb's copy holds only in-frame clones and misses some; the assay was immunoSEQ multiplex PCR. The table includes about 2.1 million clones, approximately 94% detected once. The sequenced sample consisted of naive CD8+ T cells from PBMCs. The chain links TRBV27 to TRBJ2-1; perhaps D is TRBD1 or TRBD2 (5 bases each). This receptor was identified in a man aged 18 to 35 in good health. Some clones in this sample may be carry-over from other donors' samples. This CDR3 reads CASSGTPYNEQFF. CDR3 bases: TGTGCCAGCTCGGGGACCCCCTACAATGAGCAGTTCTTC.